Below are 30 T cell receptor beta chains sequenced from a single sample in a study of T-cell memory formation after mild COVID-19. From the 5' RACE reads, TCRdb called clonotypes with MiXCR, one entry per CDR3 protein. Of 300,000 to 350,000 distinct CDR3 sequences listed, over 10% are singletons. The specimen sequenced was PBMCs or a T cell subset sorted from them (not recorded which). These receptors were collected from a man aged 18 to 35 who had mild COVID-19 (a few samples of this study predate the infection). Cell type and time point are not known.

This clonotype occurred many times. The J gene is TRBJ1-1, the V gene TRBV5-1; 8 nucleotides agree with TRBD1. The CDR3 length is 14 residues. The J segment lost 1 base and the V segment lost 4 bases, leaving 3 bases of the junction unmatched. In germline, CDR1 is SGHRS, CDR2 YFSETQ. CDR3 amino acids: CASSRGQENTEAFF. DNA for the CDR3: TGCGCCAGCAGCCGGGGACAGGAGAACACTGAAGCTTTCTTT.

The sample holds a few counts of this clonotype. V gene TRBV6-5 combines with J gene TRBJ2-1, with a weak D call TRBD1 (6 bases). Trimming removed 5 bases from V and 6 bases from J, with 14 bases in between. The CDR3 loop spans 14 amino acids. CDR1 is MNHEY and CDR2 is SVGAGI in the germline V gene. CDR3 loop: CASSRSTGLNEQFF. In DNA form, the CDR3 reads TGTGCCAGCAGTAGAAGTACAGGGCTCAATGAGCAGTTCTTC.

This clonotype was observed at least ten times. The chain recombines TRBV11-2 with TRBJ2-7; possibly TRBD1 for D (5 bases). The CDR3 is made up of 12 amino acids. V shed 4 bases and J shed 4 bases, with 8 bases lying between them. CDR1 and CDR2 (germline): SGHAT, FQNNGV. This chain's CDR3 is CASSSRVYEQYF. The CDR3 nucleotides are TGTGCCAGCAGCTCCAGGGTTTACGAGCAGTACTTC.

The sample holds a few counts of this clonotype. The chain uses TRBV7-2 and TRBJ2-2, with D maybe TRBD2 (5 bases). In germline, CDR1 is SGHTA, CDR2 FQGNSA. CDR3 length: 15 residues. Deletions cut 3 bases from V and 5 bases from J, with 13 bases between. In DNA form, the CDR3 reads TGTGCCAGCAGCTTGCGAAGGGAGACGACCGGGGAGCTGTTTTTT. Residues: CASSLRRETTGELFF.

The V and J genes are TRBV5-1 and TRBJ2-7, with TRBD2 identical over 8 bases. With V trimmed by 0 bases and J by 0 bases, 8 bases remained unmatched. Germline lookup yields CDR1 SGHRS and CDR2 YFSETQ. This CDR3 has 17 amino acids. The CDR3 nucleotides read TGCGCCAGCAGCTTGGGTGGCGGGGGGCCGAGCTCCTACGAGCAGTACGTC. This sequence encodes CASSLGGGGPSSYEQYV.

This clonotype was recorded many times. This chain uses TRBV4-1 with TRBJ2-5; D not certain. The germline gives CDR1 MGHRA, CDR2 YSYEKL. The CDR3 is made up of 15 amino acids. The V end lost 4 bases, the J end lost 5 bases, and 17 bases lay between the germline ends. The CDR3: CASSRSTSGSETQYF. CDR3 in DNA: TGCGCCAGCAGCCGTAGTACCAGTGGATCGGAGACCCAGTACTTC.

This clonotype has a count of ten or more. The chain joins TRBV27 to TRBJ1-1, with D unclear. In germline, CDR1 is MNHEY, CDR2 SMNVEV (reference sequence). CDR3 length: 13 residues. The V gene lost 3 bases and the J gene lost 4 bases, with 9 bases spanning the gap. Here the CDR3 reads CASSFKETTEAFF. The CDR3 nucleotides are TGTGCCAGCAGTTTTAAAGAGACCACTGAAGCTTTCTTT.

This clonotype was recorded many times. The genes are TRBV5-1 and TRBJ2-1; no definite D call. V lost 0 bases and J lost 7, with 5 bases in between. The CDR3 totals 12 residues. Germline lookup yields CDR1 SGHRS and CDR2 YFSETQ. The chain's CDR3 is CASSLEGNEQFF. The CDR3 nucleotides are TGCGCCAGCAGCTTGGAAGGGAATGAGCAGTTCTTC.

This clonotype was seen more than once but under ten times. The chain joins TRBV6-5 to TRBJ2-7; D gene unclear. Germline CDR1 and CDR2: MNHEY and SVGAGI. The CDR3 consists of 12 residues. V was shortened by 6 bases and J by 3 bases, with 9 bases between the two germline ends. The CDR3 bases are TGTGCCAGCAGGGGTCCAGGCTACGAGCAGTACTTC. Residues: CASRGPGYEQYF.

CDR3 residues: CASSQGRTSKSPGELFF. In DNA, the CDR3 is TGCGCCAGCAGCCAAGGGAGGACTAGCAAGTCCCCCGGGGAGCTGTTTTTT. J is TRBJ2-2 and V is TRBV4-3; the match to TRBD2 covers 8 bases. V lost 1 base and J lost 6; bases outside the gene matches: 10. Germline V gene lookup returns CDR1 LGHNA and CDR2 YSLEER. The CDR3 runs to 17 residues.

This clonotype was seen repeatedly, ten times or more. J is TRBJ2-3 and V is TRBV12-5, with a tentative D call TRBD1 (6 bases). The germline V and J ends were trimmed by 6 bases and 4 bases, with 11 bases remaining between them. The CDR3 runs to 13 residues. CDR1 and CDR2 from the germline V gene are LGHNT and FRNRAP. The CDR3 DNA follows: TGTGCTAGTGGCACTGACAGGTCAGATACGCAGTATTTT. Amino acid sequence: CASGTDRSDTQYF.

This clonotype turned up a few times. This chain uses TRBV7-9 with TRBJ2-3; D is unresolved. Germline CDR1 reads SEHNR; CDR2 reads FQNEAQ (reference sequence). V dropped 5 bases and J dropped 2 bases, with 8 bases sitting between them. This CDR3 is built from 13 residues. CDR3 region: CASSPTTTDTQYF. The CDR3 DNA sequence: TGTGCCAGCAGCCCGACAACCACAGATACGCAGTATTTT.

The table lists this clonotype with many counts. The V gene is TRBV11-2, the J gene TRBJ2-2; possibly TRBD2 for D (6 bases). The CDR3 contains 17 residues. Germline V gene data show CDR1 as SGHAT and CDR2 as FQNNGV. Trimming cost V 1 base and J 0 bases, with 12 bases left between them. Here the CDR3 reads CASSLGAWRANTGELFF. The CDR3, as DNA: TGTGCCAGCAGCTTAGGGGCCTGGAGGGCGAACACCGGGGAGCTGTTTTTT.

This clonotype was recorded a few times. The CDR3 DNA follows: TGTGCCAGCACCCTAGGGGGAGGGGCGTTCACAGATACGCAGTATTTT. Protein product: CASTLGGGAFTDTQYF. J is TRBJ2-3 and V is TRBV7-2, with TRBD2 as a possible D gene (7 bases). V lost 7 bases to trimming and J lost 2 bases, with 19 bases between them. Germline-derived CDR1 and CDR2 are SGHTA and FQGNSA. CDR3 length: 16 residues. The full variable domain, its missing parts supplied by reference TRBV7-2 and TRBJ2-3, is GAGVSQSPSNKVTEKGKDVELRCDPISGHTALYWYRQSLGQGLEFLIYFQGNSAPDKSGLPSDRFSAERTGGSVSTLTIQRTQQEDSAVYLCASTLGGGAFTDTQYFGPGTRLTVL.

The chain recombines TRBV5-5 with TRBJ1-4; D not certain. This CDR3 has 14 residues. Per the germline V gene, CDR1 is SGHKS and CDR2 is YYEKEE (reference sequence). The V gene lost 6 bases and the J gene lost 2 bases, with 11 bases spanning the gap. CDR3 loop: CASTPGVTNEKLFF. CDR3 nucleotide sequence: TGTGCCAGCACCCCCGGGGTTACTAATGAAAAACTGTTTTTT. Based on the CDR3 plus reference TRBV5-5 and TRBJ1-4, the full variable domain is DAGVTQSPTHLIKTRGQQVTLRCSPISGHKSVSWYQQVLGQGPQFIFQYYEKEERGRGNFPDRFSARQFPNYSSELNVNALLLGDSALYLCASTPGVTNEKLFFGSGTQLSVL.

This clonotype was picked up a small number of times. The chain has TRBV5-6 and TRBJ1-4, with 9 nucleotides matching TRBD1. This CDR3 has 17 residues. Germline trimming cut 1 base from V and 7 bases from J; bases unmatched to any gene: 11. The V gene's germline CDR1 is SGHDT and CDR2 YYEEEE. The CDR3 is CASSLPLLGDRAEKLFF. The CDR3 DNA reads TGTGCCAGCAGCTTGCCTCTTCTTGGGGACAGGGCTGAAAAACTGTTTTTT. The variable domain in full, with the rest retrieved from reference TRBV5-6 and TRBJ1-4, is DAGVTQSPTHLIKTRGQQVTLRCSPKSGHDTVSWYQQALGQGPQFIFQYYEEEERQRGNFPDRFSGHQFPNYSSELNVNALLLGDSALYLCASSLPLLGDRAEKLFFGSGTQLSVL.

This chain uses TRBV10-3 with TRBJ2-2; the match to TRBD1 covers 11 bases. Germline values: CDR1 ENHRY, CDR2 SYGVKD. V was pared by 8 bases and J by 4 bases, with 3 bases of the junction left unmatched. The CDR3 is made up of 14 amino acids. DNA for the CDR3: TGTGCCATCGGACAGGGGGCACGCACCGGGGAGCTGTTTTTT. Its translation: CAIGQGARTGELFF.

This clonotype was counted only a few times. The gene calls are TRBV5-1 and TRBJ2-7; D is uncertain. Germline CDR1 SGHRS, CDR2 YFSETQ. V was trimmed by 0 bases and J by 3 bases, leaving 10 bases between them. The CDR3 is 14 amino acids. Here the CDR3 reads CASSLGSGNYEQYV. The CDR3 DNA reads TGCGCCAGCAGCTTGGGGTCAGGAAACTACGAGCAGTACGTC.

The V call is TRBV18, the J call TRBJ2-1; D is undetermined. Germline CDR1 reads KGHSH; CDR2 reads LQKENI. V was clipped by 0 bases and J by 9 bases, with 18 bases between them. The CDR3 sequence is 16 residues long. This chain's CDR3 is CASSPPWRISLSEQFF. CDR3 DNA sequence: TGTGCCAGCTCACCACCGTGGCGGATATCCCTCAGTGAGCAGTTCTTC.

This clonotype appeared many times. V usage is TRBV12-3 or TRBV12-4 and J usage is TRBJ2-7; 8 bases agree with TRBD2. This CDR3 comprises 13 residues. V shed 5 bases, J shed 3 bases, and the junction held 3 bases outside the gene matches. CDR3 in DNA: TGTGCCAGCAGTGCGGCGGGAGGCTACGAGCAGTACTTC. Its protein product is CASSAAGGYEQYF.

This clonotype was detected a few times. This chain uses TRBV6-5 with TRBJ2-1, with D maybe TRBD2 (5 bases). Germline V gene lookup returns CDR1 MNHEY and CDR2 SVGAGI. CDR3 length: 15 amino acids. V was shortened by 3 bases and J by 2 bases, with 11 bases between the two germline ends. The CDR3 bases are TGTGCCAGCAGTTATTCGGGGTTCCCCTACAATGAGCAGTTCTTC. The encoded protein is CASSYSGFPYNEQFF.

This clonotype was detected ten times or more. The chain has TRBV4-1 and TRBJ2-1, with 10 bases matching TRBD2. The V segment lost 2 bases and the J segment 9 bases; nucleotides outside the gene matches: 7. Germline CDR1 MGHRA, CDR2 YSYEKL. This CDR3 is 15 amino acids long. CDR3 region: CASSQLAGERGEQFF. DNA for the CDR3: TGCGCCAGCAGCCAACTAGCGGGGGAGAGGGGTGAGCAGTTCTTC.

The chain's CDR3 is CSASPRQSSYEQYV. The CDR3 DNA is TGCAGTGCTAGCCCCAGGCAGAGCTCCTACGAGCAGTACGTC. The chain couples TRBV20-1 to TRBJ2-7, with no clear D. Trimming removed 3 bases at V and 0 bases at J, with 12 bases between. This CDR3 is 14 amino acids long. The germline V gene encodes CDR1 DFQATT and CDR2 SNEGSKA (reference sequence).

The sample holds a few counts of this clonotype. The gene calls are TRBV5-1 and TRBJ1-1, with D unresolved. CDR3 length: 14 residues. Trimming pared 1 base from V and 1 base from J, leaving 8 bases between. Per the germline V gene, CDR1 is SGHRS and CDR2 is YFSETQ. In nucleotides, the CDR3 is TGCGCCAGCAGCTTGCCCAGGACGAACACTGAAGCTTTCTTT. It yields the protein CASSLPRTNTEAFF.

V gene TRBV3-1 combines with J gene TRBJ2-2; no firm D call. V was pared by 3 bases and J by 4 bases, with 9 bases between. The CDR3 is 14 amino acids. CDR1 and CDR2 (germline): LGHDT, YNNKEL (reference sequence). The CDR3: CASSQQPGTGELFF. Written as DNA, the CDR3 is TGTGCCAGCAGCCAGCAGCCGGGCACCGGGGAGCTGTTTTTT.

This clonotype was detected only a few times. The chain couples TRBV3-1 to TRBJ2-7; 13 nucleotides agree with TRBD2. The germline CDR1 and CDR2 sequences are LGHDT and YNNKEL (reference sequence). The CDR3 sequence is 15 residues long. J lost 3 bases, V lost 4 bases, and 3 bases had no gene match. The CDR3 sequence: CASSPGLAGVYEQYV. The CDR3 DNA is TGTGCCAGCAGCCCAGGACTAGCGGGAGTCTACGAGCAGTACGTC.

J is TRBJ2-5 and V is TRBV7-9; perhaps TRBD2 as D (7 bases). V lost 4 bases to trimming and J lost 1 base, with 10 bases between them. Germline CDR1 and CDR2: SEHNR and FQNEAQ (reference sequence). The CDR3 has 14 residues. The CDR3 nucleotides read TGTGCCAGCAGCTCCCGGGGGGCCCAAGAGACCCAGTACTTC. The encoded protein is CASSSRGAQETQYF.

This clonotype was seen a few times. The rearrangement joins TRBV10-3 to TRBJ1-2; a weak D match, TRBD1 (5 bases). The V gene's germline CDR1 is ENHRY and CDR2 SYGVKD. Trimming shortened V by 8 bases and J by 4 bases, and 14 bases separated the two germline ends. This CDR3 contains 13 residues. Here the CDR3 DNA reads TGTGCCATCCGGCGAGGGGTGAGCTATGGCTACACCTTC. This codes for CAIRRGVSYGYTF.

The V and J genes are TRBV5-6 and TRBJ2-5; D may be TRBD2 (5 bases). Germline CDR1 SGHDT, CDR2 YYEEEE. The V and J ends lost 0 bases and 1 base respectively, with 7 bases between them. This CDR3 has 14 amino acids. The CDR3 DNA reads as TGTGCCAGCAGCTTGGGAGGGTTCCAAGAGACCCAGTACTTC. This translates into CASSLGGFQETQYF.

Only a few counts were recorded for this clonotype. The chain links TRBV24-1 to TRBJ2-5; D possibly corresponds to TRBD2 (5 bases). The CDR3 length is 14 residues. V shed 3 bases and J shed 4 bases, with 11 bases lying between them. Germline loops: CDR1 KGHDR, CDR2 SFDVKD. The CDR3 DNA follows: TGTGCCACCAGTGATGAAAAAGGGAGAGAGACCCAGTACTTC. Translation gives CATSDEKGRETQYF.